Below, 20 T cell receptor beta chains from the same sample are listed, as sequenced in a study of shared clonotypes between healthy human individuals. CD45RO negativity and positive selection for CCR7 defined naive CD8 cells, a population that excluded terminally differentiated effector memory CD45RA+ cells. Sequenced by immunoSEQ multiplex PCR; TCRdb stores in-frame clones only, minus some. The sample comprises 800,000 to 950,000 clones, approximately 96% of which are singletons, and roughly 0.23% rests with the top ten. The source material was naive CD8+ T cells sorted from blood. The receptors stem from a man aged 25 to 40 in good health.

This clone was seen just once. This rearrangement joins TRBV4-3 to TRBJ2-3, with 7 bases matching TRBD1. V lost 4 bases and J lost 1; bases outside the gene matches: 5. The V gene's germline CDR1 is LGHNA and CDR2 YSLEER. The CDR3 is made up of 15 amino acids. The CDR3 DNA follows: TGCGCCAGCAGCCTCGACAGGGAAGGCACAGATACGCAGTATTTT. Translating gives CASSLDREGTDTQYF.

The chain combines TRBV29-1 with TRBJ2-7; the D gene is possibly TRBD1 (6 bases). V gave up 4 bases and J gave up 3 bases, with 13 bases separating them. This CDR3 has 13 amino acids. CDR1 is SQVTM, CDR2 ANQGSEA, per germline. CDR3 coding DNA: TGCAGCGTTGTTCCCAGGGGCGGCTACGAGCAGTACTTC. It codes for CSVVPRGGYEQYF.

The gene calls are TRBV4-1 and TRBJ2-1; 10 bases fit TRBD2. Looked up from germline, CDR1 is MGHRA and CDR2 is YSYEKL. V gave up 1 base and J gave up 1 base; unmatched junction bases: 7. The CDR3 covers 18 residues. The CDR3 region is CASSQVRGLANSYNEQFF. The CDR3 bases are TGCGCCAGCAGCCAAGTCAGGGGACTAGCGAATTCCTACAATGAGCAGTTCTTC.

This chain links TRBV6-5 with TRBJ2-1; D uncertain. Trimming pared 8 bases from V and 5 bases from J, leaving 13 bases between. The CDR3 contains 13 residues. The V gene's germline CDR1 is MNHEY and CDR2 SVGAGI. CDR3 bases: TGTGCCAGCCAGTGGGGTGTAGACAATGAGCAGTTCTTC. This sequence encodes CASQWGVDNEQFF.

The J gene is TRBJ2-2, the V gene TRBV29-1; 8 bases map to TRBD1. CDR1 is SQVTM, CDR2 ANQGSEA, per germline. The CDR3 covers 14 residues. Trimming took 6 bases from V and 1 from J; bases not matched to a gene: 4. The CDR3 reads CSVLTGENTGELFF. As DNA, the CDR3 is TGCAGCGTACTGACAGGGGAGAACACCGGGGAGCTGTTTTTT.

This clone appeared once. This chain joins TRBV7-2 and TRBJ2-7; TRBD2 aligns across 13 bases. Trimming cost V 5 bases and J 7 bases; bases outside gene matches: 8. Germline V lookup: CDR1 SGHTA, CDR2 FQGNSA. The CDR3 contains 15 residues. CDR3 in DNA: TGTGCCAGCAGCCCTCGGACTAGCGGGAGTTTTGAGCAGTACTTC. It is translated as CASSPRTSGSFEQYF.

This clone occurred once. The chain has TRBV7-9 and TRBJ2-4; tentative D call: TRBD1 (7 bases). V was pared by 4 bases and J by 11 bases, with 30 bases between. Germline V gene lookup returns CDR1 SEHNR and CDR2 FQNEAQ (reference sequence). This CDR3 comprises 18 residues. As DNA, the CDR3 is TGTGCCAGCAGCTCAGGGGGTGGCGGGACCAGAGAGGCAGCGGTTCAGTACTTC. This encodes CASSSGGGGTREAAVQYF. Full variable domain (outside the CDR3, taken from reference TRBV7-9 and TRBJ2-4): DTGVSQNPRHKITKRGQNVTFRCDPISEHNRLYWYRQTLGQGPEFLTYFQNEAQLEKSRLLSDRFSAERPKGSFSTLEIQRTEQGDSAMYLCASSSGGGGTREAAVQYFGAGTRLSVL.

CDR3 sequence reads: CASSLSPLGRNEQFF. The DNA for the CDR3 is TGTGCCAGCAGCTTGAGTCCGCTTGGTCGGAATGAGCAGTTCTTC. The chain employs TRBV5-6 and TRBJ2-1, with unresolved D. The V gene's germline CDR1 is SGHDT and CDR2 YYEEEE. The V gene lost 1 base and the J gene lost 7 bases, with 15 bases spanning the gap. The CDR3 is 15 amino acids.

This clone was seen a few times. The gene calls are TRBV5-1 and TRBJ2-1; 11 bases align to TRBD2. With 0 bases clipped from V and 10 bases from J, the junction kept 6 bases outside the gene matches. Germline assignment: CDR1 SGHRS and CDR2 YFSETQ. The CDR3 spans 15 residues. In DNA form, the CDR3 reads TGCGCCAGCAGCTTGGAACTAGCGGGAGTTATCGAGCAGTTCTTC. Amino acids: CASSLELAGVIEQFF.

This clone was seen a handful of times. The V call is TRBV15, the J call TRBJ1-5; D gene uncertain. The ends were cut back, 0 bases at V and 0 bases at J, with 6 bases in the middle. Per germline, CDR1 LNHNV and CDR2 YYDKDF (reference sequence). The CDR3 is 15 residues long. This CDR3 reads CATSREQNSNQPQHF. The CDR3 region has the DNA TGTGCCACCAGCAGAGAACAGAATAGCAATCAGCCCCAGCATTTT. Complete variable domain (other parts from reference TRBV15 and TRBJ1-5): DAMVIQNPRYQVTQFGKPVTLSCSQTLNHNVMYWYQQKSSQAPKLLFHYYDKDFNNEADTPDNFQSRRPNTSFCFLDIRSPGLGDTAMYLCATSREQNSNQPQHFGDGTRLSIL.

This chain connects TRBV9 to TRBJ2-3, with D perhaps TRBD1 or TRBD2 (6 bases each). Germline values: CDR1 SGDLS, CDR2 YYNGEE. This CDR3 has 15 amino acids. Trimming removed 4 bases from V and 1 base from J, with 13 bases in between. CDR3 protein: CASSPGGGRTDTQYF. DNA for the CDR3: TGTGCCAGCAGCCCCGGGGGCGGCCGCACAGATACGCAGTATTTT. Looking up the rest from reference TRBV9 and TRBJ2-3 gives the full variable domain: DSGVTQTPKHLITATGQRVTLRCSPRSGDLSVYWYQQSLDQGLQFLIQYYNGEERAKGNILERFSAQQFPDLHSELNLSSLELGDSALYFCASSPGGGRTDTQYFGPGTRLTVL.

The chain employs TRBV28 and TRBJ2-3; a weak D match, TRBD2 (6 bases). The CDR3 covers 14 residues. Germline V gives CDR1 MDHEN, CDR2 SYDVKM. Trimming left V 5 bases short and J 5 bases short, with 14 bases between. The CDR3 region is CASSIRETVDTQYF. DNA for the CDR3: TGTGCCAGCAGTATTCGGGAGACCGTAGATACGCAGTATTTT.

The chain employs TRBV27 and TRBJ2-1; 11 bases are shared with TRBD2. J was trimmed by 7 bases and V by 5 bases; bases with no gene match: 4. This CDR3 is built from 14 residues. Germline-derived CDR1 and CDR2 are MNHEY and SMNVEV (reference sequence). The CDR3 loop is CASSTGLAVNEQFF. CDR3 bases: TGTGCCAGCAGTACGGGACTAGCGGTTAATGAGCAGTTCTTC.

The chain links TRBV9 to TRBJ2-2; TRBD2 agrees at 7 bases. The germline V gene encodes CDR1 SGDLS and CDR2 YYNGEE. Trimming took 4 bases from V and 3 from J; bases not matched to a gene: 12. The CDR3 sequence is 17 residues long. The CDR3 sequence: CASSPLRGRGDTGELFF. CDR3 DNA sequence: TGTGCCAGCAGCCCACTACGGGGGAGGGGAGACACCGGGGAGCTGTTTTTT.

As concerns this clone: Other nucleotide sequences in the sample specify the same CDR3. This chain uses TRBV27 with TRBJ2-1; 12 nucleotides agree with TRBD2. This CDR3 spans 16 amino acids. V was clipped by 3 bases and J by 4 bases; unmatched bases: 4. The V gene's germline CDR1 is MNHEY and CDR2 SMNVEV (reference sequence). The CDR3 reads CASSFGLAGSYNEQFF. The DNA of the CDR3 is TGTGCCAGCAGTTTTGGACTAGCGGGATCGTACAATGAGCAGTTCTTC.

The CDR3 DNA follows: TGCAGCGTTGAAATGGAGGGAGACTACGAGCAGTACTTC. Amino acid sequence: CSVEMEGDYEQYF. J is TRBJ2-7 and V is TRBV29-1, with D possibly being TRBD2 (6 bases). CDR1 and CDR2 from the germline V gene are SQVTM and ANQGSEA. This CDR3 region has 13 residues. Trimming left V 2 bases short and J 3 bases short, with 11 bases between.

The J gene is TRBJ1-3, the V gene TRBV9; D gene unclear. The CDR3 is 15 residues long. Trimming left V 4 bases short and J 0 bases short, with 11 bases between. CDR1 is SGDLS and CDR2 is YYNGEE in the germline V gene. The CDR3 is CASSFEMSSGNTIYF. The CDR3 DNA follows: TGTGCCAGCAGCTTCGAGATGAGCTCTGGAAACACCATATATTTT.

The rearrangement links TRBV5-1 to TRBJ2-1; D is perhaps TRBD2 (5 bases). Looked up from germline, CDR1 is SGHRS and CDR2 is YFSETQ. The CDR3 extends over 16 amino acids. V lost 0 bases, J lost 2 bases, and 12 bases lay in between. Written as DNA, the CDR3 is TGCGCCAGCAGCTTGGGGTTAGCGCCTACCTACAATGAGCAGTTCTTC. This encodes CASSLGLAPTYNEQFF.

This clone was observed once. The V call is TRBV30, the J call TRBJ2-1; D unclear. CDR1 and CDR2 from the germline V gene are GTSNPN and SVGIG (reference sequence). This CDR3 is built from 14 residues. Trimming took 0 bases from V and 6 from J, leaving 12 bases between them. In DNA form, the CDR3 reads TGTGCCTGGAGTGTTGGGTTAGGTGGCAATGAGCAGTTCTTC. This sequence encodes CAWSVGLGGNEQFF. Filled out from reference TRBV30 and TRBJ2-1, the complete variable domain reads SQTIHQWPATLVQPVGSPLSLECTVEGTSNPNLYWYRQAAGRGLQLLFYSVGIGQISSEVPQNLSASRPQDRQFILSSKKLLLSDSGFYLCAWSVGLGGNEQFFGPGTRLTVL.

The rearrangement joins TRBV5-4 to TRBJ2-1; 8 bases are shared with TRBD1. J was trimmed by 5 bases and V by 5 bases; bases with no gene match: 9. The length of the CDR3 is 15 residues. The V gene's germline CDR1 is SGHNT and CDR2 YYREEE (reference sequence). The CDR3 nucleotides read TGTGCCAGCAGACCCGCAGGGGGCTTCGACAATGAGCAGTTCTTC. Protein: CASRPAGGFDNEQFF.